A single TCR beta chain is shown here with its context. These data belong to a study of blood T cell repertoires in COVID-19. Study at large: The analysed material was cDNA or gDNA that came from T cells, B-cell-depleted T cells, or PBMCs.

Original methodology: How many nucleated cells were present was estimated from reference gene primer amplification. Profiled with immunoSEQ multiplex PCR; TCRdb holds only in-frame clones, not every one. D and trimming come from the DNA, and the V and J calls and clone size come from that table. Of some 230,000 clones in the sample, roughly 80% were seen once. Germline trimming cut 2 bases from V and 7 bases from J; bases unmatched to any gene: 7. The CDR3 is 14 amino acids. The germline gives CDR1 MDHEN, CDR2 SYDVKM. This clonotype was sampled from a woman in her twenties or thirties who had recovered from COVID-19. Sequencing was performed on peripheral blood. The chain recombines TRBV28 with TRBJ1-2; 7 nucleotides line up with TRBD1. The CDR3 is CASSLTGDESGYTF. In DNA, the CDR3 is TGTGCCAGCAGTTTAACAGGGGATGAAAGTGGCTACACCTTC.